The 17 T cell receptor beta chains reported below all come from one sample, sequenced in a study of early T cells in non-severe SARS-CoV-2 infection. Each CDR3 protein is one row after TCRdb ran MiXCR on the 5' RACE reads. This table has roughly 41,000 distinct CDR3 sequences, roughly 6.2% appearing once. Sequenced material: whole blood. The receptors stem from an adult who was a healthcare worker with PCR-confirmed SARS-CoV-2 infection or an uninfected control (not recorded which).

This clonotype has more than one count but fewer than ten. This may arise from a read error, as a much more abundant clone is one base away. The chain couples TRBV20-1 to TRBJ2-1; D may correspond to TRBD1 or TRBD2 (5 bases each). Germline assignment: CDR1 DFQATT and CDR2 SNEGSKA (reference sequence). The CDR3 is 14 amino acids. V lost 6 bases, J lost 8 bases, and 20 bases lay in between. The CDR3 sequence: CSASPGAGFDEQFF. Written as DNA, the CDR3 is TGCAGTGCCAGTCCCGGGGCAGGGTTTGATGAGCAGTTCTTC.

This clonotype has more than one count but fewer than ten. This sequence joins TRBV5-1 and TRBJ1-2; D unresolved. CDR1 SGHRS and CDR2 YFSETQ come from the germline V gene. The CDR3 has 13 residues. V was trimmed by 4 bases and J by 2 bases, leaving 9 bases between them. CDR3 DNA sequence: TGCGCCAGCAGCCCCGGACCCAACTATGGCTACACCTTC. This sequence encodes CASSPGPNYGYTF.

There are many counts of this clonotype. The V call is TRBV5-6, the J call TRBJ2-7, with TRBD2 matching 13 bases. With 3 bases clipped from V and 6 bases from J, the junction kept 15 bases outside the gene matches. CDR3 length: 18 amino acids. Germline CDR1 SGHDT, CDR2 YYEEEE. CDR3 coding DNA: TGTGCCAGCAGCTCCCCCCTCGGACTAGCGGGAGCCTCTCTCGAGCAGTACTTC. Residues: CASSSPLGLAGASLEQYF.

The CDR3 loop is CASSLTGLAGAGTDTQYF. CDR3 nucleotides: TGTGCCAGCAGCTTAACCGGACTAGCGGGAGCTGGCACAGATACGCAGTATTTT. The J gene is TRBJ2-3, the V gene TRBV7-3; 13 nucleotides agree with TRBD2. The CDR3 has 18 residues. The V gene end was trimmed by 0 bases and the J gene end by 1 base; junction bases not matched to a gene: 4. The germline CDR1 and CDR2 sequences are SGHTA and FQGTGA.

This clonotype was picked up many times. The gene calls are TRBV12-3 or TRBV12-4 and TRBJ2-7, with D possibly being TRBD1 (5 bases). CDR3 length: 14 amino acids. Trimming took 6 bases from V and 3 from J, leaving 15 bases between them. DNA of the CDR3: TGTGCCAGCAGCCTCAGGGCCACCTTCTACGAGCAGTACTTC. Its protein is CASSLRATFYEQYF.

In this sample, this clonotype turned up many times. The J gene is TRBJ2-3, the V gene TRBV4-3, with a tentative D call TRBD1 (6 bases). V shed 1 base and J shed 6 bases, with 17 bases lying between them. The CDR3 covers 16 residues. Germline lookup yields CDR1 LGHNA and CDR2 YSLEER. CDR3 sequence reads: CASSQGVGRGMDTQYF. The CDR3 DNA reads as TGCGCCAGCAGCCAAGGGGTGGGTAGGGGGATGGATACGCAGTATTTT.

This clonotype was observed many times. The J gene is TRBJ2-1, the V gene TRBV6-1; 8 bases are shared with TRBD2. The CDR3 contains 16 residues. J lost 2 bases, V lost 6 bases, and 9 bases had no gene match. The germline gives CDR1 MNHNS, CDR2 SASEGT. For the CDR3, the DNA is TGTGCCAGCAGGCCTTGGGTAGCGGGACCCTACAATGAGCAGTTCTTC. It yields the protein CASRPWVAGPYNEQFF.

There are many counts of this clonotype. The rearrangement links TRBV7-2 to TRBJ1-6; a weak D match, TRBD1 (5 bases). The CDR3 is 14 residues long. Trimming left V 3 bases short and J 6 bases short, with 9 bases between. Germline V lookup: CDR1 SGHTA, CDR2 FQGNSA. The CDR3 protein is CASSLYRPNSPLHF. CDR3 nucleotides: TGTGCCAGCAGCTTGTACAGGCCTAATTCACCCCTCCACTTT.

This clonotype has more than one count but fewer than ten. V gene TRBV20-1 combines with J gene TRBJ1-1; possibly TRBD1 for D (5 bases). In germline, CDR1 is DFQATT, CDR2 SNEGSKA (reference sequence). V shed 2 bases and J shed 0 bases, with 10 bases lying between them. The CDR3 runs to 14 residues. The CDR3 sequence is CSARYGGMNTEAFF. The CDR3 nucleotides read TGCAGTGCTAGATACGGGGGTATGAACACTGAAGCTTTCTTT.

This clonotype was seen ten or more times. V gene TRBV5-1 combines with J gene TRBJ2-7; D may be TRBD2 (6 bases). Germline V lookup: CDR1 SGHRS, CDR2 YFSETQ. V gave up 0 bases and J gave up 4 bases, with 11 bases separating them. The CDR3 has 14 amino acids. The CDR3 spells CASSLAGGRYEQYF. The CDR3 DNA is TGCGCCAGCAGCTTGGCCGGGGGTAGGTACGAGCAGTACTTC.

In this sample, this clonotype turned up many times. V usage is TRBV11-3 and J usage is TRBJ2-1, with 11 bases identical to TRBD2. The CDR3 loop spans 15 amino acids. J was trimmed by 5 bases and V by 6 bases; bases with no gene match: 6. Germline V gene sequence: CDR1 SGHNT, CDR2 YENEEA. The CDR3 DNA is TGTGCCAGCAGACAACTAGCGGGAGTGGACAATGAGCAGTTCTTC. It encodes CASRQLAGVDNEQFF.

This clonotype has at least ten counts. The chain has TRBV20-1 and TRBJ2-1; 8 bases agree with TRBD2. The V segment lost 5 bases and the J segment 2 bases; nucleotides outside the gene matches: 2. Looked up from germline, CDR1 is DFQATT and CDR2 is SNEGSKA (reference sequence). The CDR3 has 13 amino acids. CDR3 amino acids: CSAQGLAYNEQFF. The DNA for the CDR3 is TGCAGTGCTCAGGGACTAGCCTACAATGAGCAGTTCTTC.

This clonotype was detected many times. The chain carries TRBV11-3 and TRBJ2-1; maybe TRBD1 (6 bases). This CDR3 is 14 amino acids long. Germline V CDR1 and CDR2: SGHNT, YENEEA. Trimming cost V 1 base and J 7 bases, with 11 bases left between them. Written as DNA, the CDR3 is TGTGCCAGCAGCTTAGGCCTAGGGGGAAATGAGCAGTTCTTC. Translation gives CASSLGLGGNEQFF.

There are many counts of this clonotype. V usage is TRBV6-1 and J usage is TRBJ1-5; 7 nucleotides line up with TRBD1. Looked up from germline, CDR1 is MNHNS and CDR2 is SASEGT. After removal of 0 bases from V and 7 bases from J, the junction contained 6 bases not matched to a gene. This CDR3 is built from 15 residues. Here the CDR3 reads CASSEAGGAWQPQHF. The CDR3 coding sequence is TGTGCCAGCAGTGAAGCAGGGGGCGCCTGGCAGCCCCAGCATTTT.

This clonotype was recorded at least ten times. This chain uses TRBV7-9 with TRBJ1-1; 7 bases map to TRBD1. V trimming: 0 bases; J trimming: 5 bases; junction bases outside the gene matches: 6. Germline loops: CDR1 SEHNR, CDR2 FQNEAQ (reference sequence). This CDR3 contains 15 residues. CDR3 nucleotide sequence: TGTGCCAGCAGCTTAGCTGTGGGACAGTCAACTGAAGCTTTCTTT. Translated, it gives CASSLAVGQSTEAFF.

This clonotype was seen at least ten times. The chain recombines TRBV20-1 with TRBJ1-1; 7 nucleotides agree with TRBD1. The CDR3 is 14 residues long. Germline CDR1 and CDR2: DFQATT and SNEGSKA (reference sequence). The V gene end was trimmed by 2 bases and the J gene end by 3 bases; junction bases not matched to a gene: 6. The CDR3 region has the DNA TGCAGTGCTAGACCCCAGGGGGGGGACACTGAAGCTTTCTTT. It codes for CSARPQGGDTEAFF.

This clonotype has more than one count but fewer than ten. An end of the junction differs from the germline gene, which may be a read error. J is TRBJ2-5 and V is TRBV12-3 or TRBV12-4; TRBD2 agrees at 7 bases. The CDR3 covers 12 residues. The chain's CDR3 is CASSLGVGRVWF. CDR3 bases: TGTGCCAGCTCCCTTGGGGTTGGGAGGGTTTGGTTC.